One and the same sample provided the 16 T cell receptor beta chains below, sequenced in a study of cytomegalovirus exposure and HLA in healthy donors. The PCR contained 60 Vbeta and 13 Jbeta primers. TCRdb's table, derived via immunoSEQ multiplex PCR, lists solely in-frame clones and lacks some. Among more than 85,000 clones, 75% were seen once, and the ten largest hold approximately 4.8%. What was sequenced was PBMCs. These receptors all come from a woman between 18 and 29 years old in good health and CMV-seropositive.

V gene TRBV25-1 combines with J gene TRBJ1-4; tentative D call: TRBD1 (5 bases). Germline CDR1 MGHDK, CDR2 SYGVNS. Trimming took 3 bases from V and 7 from J, leaving 12 bases between them. This CDR3 region has 14 residues. The CDR3 region has the DNA TGTGCCAGCAGTGATCGGGTTGGGGCTGAAAAACTGTTTTTT. Residues: CASSDRVGAEKLFF.

This clone was detected once. The V gene is TRBV5-1, the J gene TRBJ2-7; 9 bases fit TRBD2. The CDR3 totals 15 residues. V was pared by 5 bases and J by 1 base, with 7 bases of the junction left unmatched. The germline gives CDR1 SGHRS, CDR2 YFSETQ. The CDR3 here is CASSPGAGGSYEQYF. CDR3 in DNA: TGCGCCAGCAGTCCGGGCGCGGGAGGGTCCTACGAGCAGTACTTC.

The chain links TRBV28 to TRBJ2-5; D gene ambiguous. Trimming pared 2 bases from V and 5 bases from J, leaving 9 bases between. Germline CDR1 is MDHEN and CDR2 is SYDVKM. CDR3 size: 13 residues. CDR3 nucleotides: TGTGCCAGCAGTTTAAGTAGCATGGAGACCCAGTACTTC. Translation gives CASSLSSMETQYF.

This chain links TRBV5-1 with TRBJ2-7; D may be TRBD2 (5 bases). Trimming pared 6 bases from V and 6 bases from J, leaving 22 bases between. The V gene's germline CDR1 is SGHRS and CDR2 YFSETQ. CDR3 length: 15 residues. The chain's CDR3 is CASNRGPDRIGEQYF. The CDR3 region has the DNA TGCGCCAGCAACAGAGGGCCCGACCGAATAGGCGAGCAGTACTTC. Complete variable domain (other parts from reference TRBV5-1 and TRBJ2-7): KAGVTQTPRYLIKTRGQQVTLSCSPISGHRSVSWYQQTPGQGLQFLFEYFSETQRNKGNFPGRFSGRQFSNSRSEMNVSTLELGDSALYLCASNRGPDRIGEQYFGPGTRLTVT.

This sequence joins TRBV7-2 and TRBJ2-3; D possibly corresponds to TRBD1 (5 bases). Deletions cut 3 bases from V and 0 bases from J, with 10 bases between. The CDR3 is 15 amino acids. Germline lookup yields CDR1 SGHTA and CDR2 FQGNSA. The CDR3 nucleotides are TGTGCCAGCAGCTTTTTTAAGGGGAGCACAGATACGCAGTATTTT. As protein: CASSFFKGSTDTQYF.

This clone was counted a single time. This rearrangement joins TRBV28 to TRBJ2-1; D might be TRBD1 (6 bases). The CDR3 length is 15 residues. Germline CDR1 and CDR2: MDHEN and SYDVKM. Trimming stripped 7 bases from V and 3 bases from J, with 16 bases between. CDR3 sequence (DNA): TGTGCCAGCACCCCCCGTAAGGGGGTCTACAATGAGCAGTTCTTC. Translation: CASTPRKGVYNEQFF. Together with reference TRBV28 and TRBJ2-1, the CDR3 gives the full variable domain: DVKVTQSSRYLVKRTGEKVFLECVQDMDHENMFWYRQDPGLGLRLIYFSYDVKMKEKGDIPEGYSVSREKKERFSLILESASTNQTSMYLCASTPRKGVYNEQFFGPGTRLTVL.

The chain couples TRBV10-2 to TRBJ1-1; 8 positions match TRBD1. Germline V gene sequence: CDR1 WSHSY, CDR2 SAAADI. Trimming took 9 bases from V and 4 from J; bases not matched to a gene: 16. This CDR3 is built from 16 residues. The CDR3 DNA reads as TGCGCCAGAGACGGAAATCCGGACAGGGATGTCACTGAAGCTTTCTTT. Translation: CARDGNPDRDVTEAFF.

V is TRBV15 and J is TRBJ2-3; 8 bases match TRBD2. CDR1 is LNHNV and CDR2 is YYDKDF in the germline V gene (reference sequence). After removal of 6 bases from V and 2 bases from J, the junction contained 7 bases not matched to a gene. The CDR3 is 15 amino acids. This CDR3 is CATRPSGGVTDTQYF. The CDR3 DNA follows: TGTGCCACCAGGCCCTCGGGGGGGGTCACAGATACGCAGTATTTT.

The rearrangement uses TRBV30 and TRBJ2-7, with no clear D. The CDR3 totals 14 residues. The V gene's germline CDR1 is GTSNPN and CDR2 SVGIG (reference sequence). V lost 8 bases, J lost 0 bases, and 17 bases lay in between. Here the CDR3 DNA reads TGTGCCGGTAAGGCAGGTCTGAGCTCCTACGAGCAGTACTTC. This encodes CAGKAGLSSYEQYF.

The chain recombines TRBV7-8 with TRBJ2-7; TRBD1 aligns across 8 bases. The CDR3 loop spans 13 amino acids. Per the germline V gene, CDR1 is SGHVS and CDR2 is FQNEAQ. The V gene end was trimmed by 10 bases and the J gene end by 2 bases; junction bases not matched to a gene: 7. This CDR3 reads CATGQGRTYEQYF. The CDR3 DNA follows: TGTGCCACCGGACAGGGCCGCACCTACGAGCAGTACTTC.

This clone was counted a few times. The chain combines TRBV25-1 with TRBJ2-1; TRBD2 aligns across 9 bases. The CDR3 spans 13 residues. V shed 3 bases, J shed 9 bases, and the junction held 3 bases outside the gene matches. The V gene's germline CDR1 is MGHDK and CDR2 SYGVNS. CDR3 bases: TGTGCCAGCAGTGAGACTAGCGGTTTTGAGCAGTTCTTC. This encodes CASSETSGFEQFF.

The chain employs TRBV30 and TRBJ2-2; possibly TRBD2 for D (6 bases). CDR3 length: 15 residues. Trimming shortened V by 2 bases and J by 4 bases, and 14 bases separated the two germline ends. The germline CDR1 and CDR2 sequences are GTSNPN and SVGIG (reference sequence). The DNA for the CDR3 is TGTGCCTGGAGTATTCCGGGACTCAGCACCGGGGAGCTGTTTTTT. Protein sequence: CAWSIPGLSTGELFF.

The V gene is TRBV27, the J gene TRBJ2-7, with 12 bases lining up with TRBD1. V shed 3 bases and J 3 bases; nucleotides not matched to a gene: 9. Germline V gives CDR1 MNHEY, CDR2 SMNVEV (reference sequence). The CDR3 covers 17 residues. DNA for the CDR3: TGTGCCAGCAGTTTTACCGGGACAGGGGGCTCCATCTACGAGCAGTACTTC. The encoded protein is CASSFTGTGGSIYEQYF.

V gene TRBV7-2 combines with J gene TRBJ2-1, with 10 bases matching TRBD2. This CDR3 has 15 residues. The germline gives CDR1 SGHTA, CDR2 FQGNSA. Unmatched junction bases numbered 5, after V lost 5 bases and J lost 4 bases. CDR3 in DNA: TGTGCCAGCAGCACTGGGACTAGCGCTTACAATGAGCAGTTCTTC. Encoded protein: CASSTGTSAYNEQFF. Supplemented by reference TRBV7-2 and TRBJ2-1, the full variable domain reads GAGVSQSPSNKVTEKGKDVELRCDPISGHTALYWYRQSLGQGLEFLIYFQGNSAPDKSGLPSDRFSAERTGGSVSTLTIQRTQQEDSAVYLCASSTGTSAYNEQFFGPGTRLTVL.

The V gene is TRBV4-3, the J gene TRBJ2-2; 10 nucleotides align to TRBD2. V dropped 0 bases and J dropped 1; count of bases not matched to a gene: 2. The germline CDR1 and CDR2 sequences are LGHNA and YSLEER. The CDR3 has 17 residues. Here the CDR3 DNA reads TGCGCCAGCAGCCAAGAACTAGCGGGGCAGAACACCGGGGAGCTGTTTTTT. It yields the protein CASSQELAGQNTGELFF.

The chain links TRBV10-3 to TRBJ1-2; 7 nucleotides line up with TRBD1. The CDR3 runs to 13 residues. After removal of 6 bases from V and 4 bases from J, the junction contained 5 bases not matched to a gene. Germline lookup yields CDR1 ENHRY and CDR2 SYGVKD. CDR3 amino acids: CAISPGTAYGYTF. CDR3 nucleotide sequence: TGTGCCATCAGCCCCGGGACAGCCTATGGCTACACCTTC.